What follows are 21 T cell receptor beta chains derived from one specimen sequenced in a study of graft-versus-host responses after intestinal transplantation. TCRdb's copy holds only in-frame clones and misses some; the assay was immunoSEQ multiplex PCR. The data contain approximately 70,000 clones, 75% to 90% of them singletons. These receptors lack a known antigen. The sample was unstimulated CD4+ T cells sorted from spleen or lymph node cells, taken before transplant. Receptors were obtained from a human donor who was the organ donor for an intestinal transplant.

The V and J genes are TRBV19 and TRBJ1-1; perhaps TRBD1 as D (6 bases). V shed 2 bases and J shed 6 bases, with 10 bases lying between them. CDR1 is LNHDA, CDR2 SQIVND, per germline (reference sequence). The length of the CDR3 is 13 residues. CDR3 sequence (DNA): TGTGCCAGTAGTATAACAGGGCGTCCTGAAGCTTTCTTT. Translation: CASSITGRPEAFF.

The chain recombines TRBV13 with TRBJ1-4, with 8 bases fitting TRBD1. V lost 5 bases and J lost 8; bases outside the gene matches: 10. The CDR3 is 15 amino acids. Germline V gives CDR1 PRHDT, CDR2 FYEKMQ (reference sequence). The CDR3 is CASSIRTGSGEKLFF. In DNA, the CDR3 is TGTGCCAGCAGCATAAGGACAGGGTCGGGAGAAAAACTGTTTTTT.

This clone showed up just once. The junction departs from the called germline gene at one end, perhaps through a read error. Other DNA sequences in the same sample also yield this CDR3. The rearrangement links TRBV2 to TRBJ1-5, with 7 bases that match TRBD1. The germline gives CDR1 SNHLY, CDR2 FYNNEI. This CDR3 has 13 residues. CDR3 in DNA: TGTGCTAGCAGTGACAGGGAGGATCAGCCCCAGCATTTT. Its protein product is CASSDREDQPQHF.

CDR3 DNA: TGTGCCAGCCGGCCCGGACAAAACTCTGGAAACACCATATATTTT. It yields the protein CASRPGQNSGNTIYF. This chain connects TRBV27 to TRBJ1-3; tentatively, D is TRBD1 (5 bases). This CDR3 is built from 15 residues. Germline assignment: CDR1 MNHEY and CDR2 SMNVEV (reference sequence). Trimming left V 8 bases short and J 0 bases short, with 14 bases between.

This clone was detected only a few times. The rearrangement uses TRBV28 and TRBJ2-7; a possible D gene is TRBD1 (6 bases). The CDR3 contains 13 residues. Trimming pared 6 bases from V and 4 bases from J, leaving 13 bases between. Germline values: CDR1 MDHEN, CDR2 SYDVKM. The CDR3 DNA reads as TGTGCCAGCAGCTACGGACAGTGGTACGAGCAGTACGTC. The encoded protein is CASSYGQWYEQYV.

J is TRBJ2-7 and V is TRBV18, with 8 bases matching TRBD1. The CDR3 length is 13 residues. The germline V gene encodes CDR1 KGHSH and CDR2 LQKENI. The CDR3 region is CASSPPDRGSLSV. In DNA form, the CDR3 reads TGTGCCAGCTCACCCCCTGACAGGGGAAGTTTGTCCGTC.

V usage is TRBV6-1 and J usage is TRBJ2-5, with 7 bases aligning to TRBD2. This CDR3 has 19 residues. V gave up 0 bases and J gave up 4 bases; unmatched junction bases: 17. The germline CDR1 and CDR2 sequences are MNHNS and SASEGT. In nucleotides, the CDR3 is TGTGCCAGCAGTGAAGCGTTGGCCTCCGGGGGGTTTAAGCCAGAGACCCAGTACTTC. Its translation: CASSEALASGGFKPETQYF.

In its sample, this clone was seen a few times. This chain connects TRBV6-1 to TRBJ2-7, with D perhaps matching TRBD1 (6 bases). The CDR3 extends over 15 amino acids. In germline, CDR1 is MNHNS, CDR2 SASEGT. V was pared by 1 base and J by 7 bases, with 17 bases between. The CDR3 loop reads CASSEVTGSSEEQYV. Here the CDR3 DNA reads TGTGCCAGCAGTGAAGTAACAGGGTCGAGCGAGGAGCAGTACGTC.

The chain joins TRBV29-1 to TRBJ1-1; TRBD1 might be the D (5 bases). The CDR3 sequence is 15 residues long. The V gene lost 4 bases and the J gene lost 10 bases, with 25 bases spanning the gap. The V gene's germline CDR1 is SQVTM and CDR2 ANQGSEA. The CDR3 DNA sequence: TGCAGCGTTGGTGGGGGGAGCCGGGACCAACAGCTAGCTTTCTTT. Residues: CSVGGGSRDQQLAFF.

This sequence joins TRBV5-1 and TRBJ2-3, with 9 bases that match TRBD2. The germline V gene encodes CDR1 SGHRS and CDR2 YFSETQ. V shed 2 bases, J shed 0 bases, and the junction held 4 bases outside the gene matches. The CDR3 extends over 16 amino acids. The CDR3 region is CASSLGLAGSTDTQYF. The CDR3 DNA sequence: TGCGCCAGCAGCTTAGGTCTAGCGGGGAGCACAGATACGCAGTATTTT.

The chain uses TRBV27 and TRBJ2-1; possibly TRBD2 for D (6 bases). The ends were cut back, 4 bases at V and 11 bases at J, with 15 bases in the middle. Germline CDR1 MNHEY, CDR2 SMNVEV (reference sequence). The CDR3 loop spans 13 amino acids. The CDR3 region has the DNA TGTGCCAGCAGTTCGTTCCAGGGAGGAAAGCAGTTCTTC. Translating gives CASSSFQGGKQFF.

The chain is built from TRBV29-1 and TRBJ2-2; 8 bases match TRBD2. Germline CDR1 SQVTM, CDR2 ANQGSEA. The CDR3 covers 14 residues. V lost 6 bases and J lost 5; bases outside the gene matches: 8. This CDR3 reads CSVRLGLDTGELFF. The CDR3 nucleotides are TGCAGCGTAAGACTGGGACTAGATACCGGGGAGCTGTTTTTT.

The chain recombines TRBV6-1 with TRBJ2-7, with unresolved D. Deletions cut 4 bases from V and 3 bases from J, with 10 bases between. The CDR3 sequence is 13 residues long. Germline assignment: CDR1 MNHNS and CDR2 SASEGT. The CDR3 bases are TGTGCCAGCAGTGCGCTCCCAAACTACGAGCAGTACGTC. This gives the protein CASSALPNYEQYV.

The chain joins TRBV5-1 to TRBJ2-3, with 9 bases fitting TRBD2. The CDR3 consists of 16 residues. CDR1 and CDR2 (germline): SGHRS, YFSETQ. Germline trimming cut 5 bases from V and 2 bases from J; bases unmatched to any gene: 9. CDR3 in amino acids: CASSRRSGGATDTQYF. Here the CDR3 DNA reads TGCGCCAGCAGTCGCCGTAGCGGGGGCGCCACAGATACGCAGTATTTT.

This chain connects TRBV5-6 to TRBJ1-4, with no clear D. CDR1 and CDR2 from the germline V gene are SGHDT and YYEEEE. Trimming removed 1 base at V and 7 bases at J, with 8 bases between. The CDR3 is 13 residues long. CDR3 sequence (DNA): TGTGCCAGCAGCTTGTCGTCCAGTGAAAAACTGTTTTTT. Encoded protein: CASSLSSSEKLFF. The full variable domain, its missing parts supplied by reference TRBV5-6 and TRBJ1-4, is DAGVTQSPTHLIKTRGQQVTLRCSPKSGHDTVSWYQQALGQGPQFIFQYYEEEERQRGNFPDRFSGHQFPNYSSELNVNALLLGDSALYLCASSLSSSEKLFFGSGTQLSVL.

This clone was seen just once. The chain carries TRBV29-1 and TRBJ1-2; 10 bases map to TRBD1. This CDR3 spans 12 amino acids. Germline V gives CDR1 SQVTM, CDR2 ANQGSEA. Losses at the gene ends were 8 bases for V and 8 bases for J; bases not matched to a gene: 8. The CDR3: CSLRTGGGGYTF. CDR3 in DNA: TGCAGCCTTCGGACAGGGGGTGGGGGCTACACCTTC.

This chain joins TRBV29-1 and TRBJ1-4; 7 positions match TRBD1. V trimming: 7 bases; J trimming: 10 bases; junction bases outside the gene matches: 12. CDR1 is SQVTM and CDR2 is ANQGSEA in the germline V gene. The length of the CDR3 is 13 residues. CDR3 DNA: TGCAGCGCCCGACAGGGTGAAGGAGGAAAACTGTTTTTT. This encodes CSARQGEGGKLFF.

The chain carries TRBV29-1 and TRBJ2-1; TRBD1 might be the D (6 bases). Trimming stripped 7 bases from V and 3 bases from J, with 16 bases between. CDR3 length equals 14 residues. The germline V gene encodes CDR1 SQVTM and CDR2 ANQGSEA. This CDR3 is CSGGGAGDYNEQFF. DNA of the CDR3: TGCAGCGGAGGGGGAGCAGGGGACTACAATGAGCAGTTCTTC.

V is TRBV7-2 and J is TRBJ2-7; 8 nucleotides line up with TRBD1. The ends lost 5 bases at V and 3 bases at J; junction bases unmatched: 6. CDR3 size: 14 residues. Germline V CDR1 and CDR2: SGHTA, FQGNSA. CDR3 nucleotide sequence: TGTGCCAGCAGCGCTGGACAGGGAAACTACGAGCAGTACGTC. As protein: CASSAGQGNYEQYV.

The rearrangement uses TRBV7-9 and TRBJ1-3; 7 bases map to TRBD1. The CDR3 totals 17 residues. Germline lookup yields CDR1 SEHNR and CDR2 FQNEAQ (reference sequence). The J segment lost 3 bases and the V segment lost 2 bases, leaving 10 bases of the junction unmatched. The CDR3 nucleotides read TGTGCCAGCAGCTTAACCCTTCGACAGGGAGGTGGAAACACCATATATTTT. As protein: CASSLTLRQGGGNTIYF.

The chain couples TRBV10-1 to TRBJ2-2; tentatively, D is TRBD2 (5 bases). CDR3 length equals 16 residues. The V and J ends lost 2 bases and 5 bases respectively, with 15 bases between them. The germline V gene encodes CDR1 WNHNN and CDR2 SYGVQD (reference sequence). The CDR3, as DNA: TGCGCCAGCAGTGAGGACTATCCGGGGAGAACCGGGGAGCTGTTTTTT. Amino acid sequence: CASSEDYPGRTGELFF.